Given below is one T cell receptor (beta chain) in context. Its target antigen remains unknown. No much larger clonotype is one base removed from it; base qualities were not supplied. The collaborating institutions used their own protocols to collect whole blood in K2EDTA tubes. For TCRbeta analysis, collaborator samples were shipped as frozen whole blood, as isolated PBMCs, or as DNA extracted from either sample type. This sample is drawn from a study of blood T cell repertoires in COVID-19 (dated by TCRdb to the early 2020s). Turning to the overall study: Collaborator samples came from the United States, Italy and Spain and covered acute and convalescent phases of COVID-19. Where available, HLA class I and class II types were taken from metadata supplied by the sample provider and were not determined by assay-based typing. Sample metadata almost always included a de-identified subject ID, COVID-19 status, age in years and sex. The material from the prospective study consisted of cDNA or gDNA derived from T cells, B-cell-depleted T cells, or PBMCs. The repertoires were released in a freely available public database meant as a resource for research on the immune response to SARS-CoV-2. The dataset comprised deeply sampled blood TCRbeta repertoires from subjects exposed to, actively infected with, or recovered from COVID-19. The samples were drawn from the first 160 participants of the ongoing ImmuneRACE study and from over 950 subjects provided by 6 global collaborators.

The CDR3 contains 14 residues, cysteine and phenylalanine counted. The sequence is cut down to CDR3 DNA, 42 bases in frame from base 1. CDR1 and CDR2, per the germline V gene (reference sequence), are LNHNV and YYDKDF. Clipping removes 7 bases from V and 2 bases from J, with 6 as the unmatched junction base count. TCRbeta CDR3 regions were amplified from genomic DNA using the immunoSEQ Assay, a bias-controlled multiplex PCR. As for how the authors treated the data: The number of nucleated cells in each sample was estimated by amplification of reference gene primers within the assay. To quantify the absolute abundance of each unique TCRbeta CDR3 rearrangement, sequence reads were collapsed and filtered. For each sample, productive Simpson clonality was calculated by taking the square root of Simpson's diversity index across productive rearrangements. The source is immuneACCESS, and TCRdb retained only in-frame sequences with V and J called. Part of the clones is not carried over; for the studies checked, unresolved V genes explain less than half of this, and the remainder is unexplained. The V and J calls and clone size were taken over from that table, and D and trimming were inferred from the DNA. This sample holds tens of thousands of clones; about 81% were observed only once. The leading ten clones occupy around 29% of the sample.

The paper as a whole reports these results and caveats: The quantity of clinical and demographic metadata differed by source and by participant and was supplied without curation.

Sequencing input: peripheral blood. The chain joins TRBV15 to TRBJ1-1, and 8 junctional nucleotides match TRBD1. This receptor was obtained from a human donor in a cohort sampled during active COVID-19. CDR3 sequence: CATTDRGTNTEAFF. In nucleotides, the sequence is TGTGCCACCACCGACAGGGGCACAAACACTGAAGCTTTCTTT.